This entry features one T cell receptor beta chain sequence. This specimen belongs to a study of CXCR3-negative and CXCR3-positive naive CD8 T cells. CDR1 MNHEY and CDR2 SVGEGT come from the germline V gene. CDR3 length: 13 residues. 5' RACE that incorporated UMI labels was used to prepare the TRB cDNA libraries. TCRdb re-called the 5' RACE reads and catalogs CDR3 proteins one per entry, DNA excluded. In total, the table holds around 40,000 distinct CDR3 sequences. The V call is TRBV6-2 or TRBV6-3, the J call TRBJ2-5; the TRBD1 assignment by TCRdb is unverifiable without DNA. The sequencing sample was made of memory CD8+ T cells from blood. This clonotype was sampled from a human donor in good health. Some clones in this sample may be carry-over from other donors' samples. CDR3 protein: CASSRGAQETQYF.